The clone carrying this TCR beta chain occurred many times. Antigen: not known. This entry is derived from a study of regulatory T cells in long-lasting Graves disease. Whole-study results and caveats: Examination was confined to peripheral blood, excluding thyroid tissue.

Arm-PCR of CDR3 regions with iRepertoire HTBI primers generated TCR beta libraries. TCRdb reanalysed the multiplex PCR reads using MiXCR and keeps one entry per CDR3 protein. The table lists roughly 430,000 distinct CDR3 sequences, roughly 17% of them singletons, with about 10% in the top ten. V lost 11 bases and J lost 1, with 14 bases in between. CDR3 length equals 13 residues. Germline-derived CDR1 and CDR2 are MDHEN and SYDVKM. Documented time point: newly diagnosed GD, antithyroid drugs for less than 3 months. With RNA extracted from PBMCs as input, the TCR library was made. The same specimen was also included in a second study, on T cells in Graves' hyperthyroidism and ophthalmopathy.

The chain uses TRBV28 and TRBJ1-1; no reliable D call. This clonotype originated in a woman younger than 45 with Graves disease. The source material was peripheral blood mononuclear cells (PBMCs), sampled at new diagnosis, from a patient treated with antithyroid drugs. Here the CDR3 reads CAHHPPSNTEAFF. DNA for the CDR3: TGTGCCCATCATCCCCCCTCGAACACTGAAGCTTTCTTT.